This T cell receptor beta chain is drawn from a study of blood T cell repertoires in COVID-19. Study details: Nucleic acid was either cDNA or gDNA, and it came from T cells, B-cell-depleted T cells, or PBMCs.

The V and J ends lost 7 bases and 7 bases respectively, with 14 bases between them. This CDR3 is 14 amino acids long. Per germline, CDR1 MNHEY and CDR2 SVGAGI. Data came from immunoSEQ multiplex PCR; TCRdb stores just in-frame clones and leaves some out. The data show roughly 180,000 clones, less than 95% seen once. This rearrangement joins TRBV6-5 to TRBJ1-6; weak D call: TRBD1 (5 bases). The TCR comes from a man aged 30 to 39 with COVID-19, enrolled during active disease. Sequencing was done on a sample of peripheral blood. CDR3 bases: TGTGCCAGCACCCGGGGGGGGTTCAATTCACCCCTCCACTTT. This translates into CASTRGGFNSPLHF.